Listed below are T cell receptor beta chains from one sample, sequenced in a study of pediatric ulcerative colitis. This table comes from immunoSEQ multiplex PCR, and its TCRdb copy is limited to in-frame clones, with some not included. This table has roughly 38,000 clones, 70% to 90% appearing once. Material: blood. The receptors originated from a girl aged 5-17 years with moderate ulcerative colitis. CDR3s include the opening cysteine and the closing phenylalanine or tryptophan. D genes are given only for firm matches. Only part of the rows carry a size: once, few, many, or a class if the clone is expanded.

V gene: TRBV19
clone size: -
D gene: -
J gene: TRBJ2-4
CDR3 protein: CASAQDRVNIQYF
CDR3 DNA: TGTGCCAGCGCTCAAGACAGAGTAAACATTCAGTACTTC

V gene: TRBV10-2
clone size: once
D gene: TRBD2
J gene: TRBJ2-7
CDR3 protein: CASTTSGGTYEQYF
CDR3 DNA: TGCGCCAGCACTACTAGCGGGGGCACCTACGAGCAGTACTTC

V gene: TRBV5-1
clone size: -
D gene: TRBD2
J gene: TRBJ2-1
CDR3 protein: CASSLSPLAGGYNEQFF
CDR3 DNA: TGCGCCAGCAGCTTGTCCCCCCTAGCGGGGGGCTACAATGAGCAGTTCTTC

V gene: TRBV30
clone size: once
D gene: TRBD1
J gene: TRBJ1-6
CDR3 protein: CAWSNSGGMGSPLHF
CDR3 DNA: TGTGCCTGGAGTAACTCAGGGGGAATGGGCTCACCCCTCCACTTT

V gene: TRBV6-5
clone size: once
D gene: TRBD1
J gene: TRBJ1-2
CDR3 protein: CASSRLQGLYGYTF
CDR3 DNA: TGTGCCAGCAGTCGATTACAGGGGCTCTATGGCTACACCTTC

V gene: TRBV7-6
clone size: -
D gene: TRBD1
J gene: TRBJ1-1
CDR3 protein: CASSLGRAGGSNTEAFF
CDR3 DNA: TGTGCCAGCAGCTTAGGACGGGCAGGGGGGTCGAACACTGAAGCTTTCTTT

V gene: TRBV5-1
clone size: once
D gene: -
J gene: TRBJ1-1
CDR3 protein: CASSLGHRAPNTEAFF
CDR3 DNA: TGCGCCAGCAGCTTGGGTCACCGGGCCCCGAACACTGAAGCTTTCTTT

V gene: TRBV27
clone size: -
D gene: -
J gene: TRBJ1-6
CDR3 protein: CASSPSVELYSPLHF
CDR3 DNA: TGTGCCAGCAGTCCCAGCGTAGAACTGTATTCACCCCTCCACTTT

V gene: TRBV11-2
clone size: -
D gene: -
J gene: TRBJ2-3
CDR3 protein: CASPGGTGTDTQYF
CDR3 DNA: TGTGCCAGCCCCGGTGGCACGGGGACAGATACGCAGTATTTT

V gene: TRBV25-1
clone size: -
D gene: TRBD1
J gene: TRBJ1-2
CDR3 protein: CASSAGTGYGYTF
CDR3 DNA: TGTGCCAGCAGCGCCGGGACAGGTTATGGCTACACCTTC

V gene: TRBV6-5
clone size: once
D gene: -
J gene: TRBJ2-2
CDR3 protein: CASSYWGETGELFF
CDR3 DNA: TGTGCCAGCAGTTACTGGGGGGAAACCGGGGAGCTGTTTTTT

V gene: TRBV7-9
clone size: -
D gene: -
J gene: TRBJ2-1
CDR3 protein: CASNLRDGQFF
CDR3 DNA: TGTGCCAGCAACCTCCGGGACGGTCAGTTCTTC

V gene: TRBV7-2
clone size: -
D gene: -
J gene: TRBJ1-2
CDR3 protein: CASSLEVANYGYTF
CDR3 DNA: TGTGCCAGCAGCTTAGAGGTGGCCAACTATGGCTACACCTTC

V gene: TRBV11-2
clone size: -
D gene: TRBD2
J gene: TRBJ2-7
CDR3 protein: CASSFHGALAGFYEQYF
CDR3 DNA: TGTGCCAGCAGCTTTCACGGGGCTCTAGCGGGTTTCTACGAGCAGTACTTC

V gene: TRBV4-2
clone size: -
D gene: TRBD2
J gene: TRBJ2-2
CDR3 protein: CASSQGTSGLNTGELFF
CDR3 DNA: TGTGCCAGCAGCCAAGGGACTAGCGGACTAAACACCGGGGAGCTGTTTTTT

V gene: TRBV6-6
clone size: -
D gene: -
J gene: TRBJ2-7
CDR3 protein: CASSYFAKSSYEQYF
CDR3 DNA: TGTGCCAGCAGTTACTTCGCCAAGAGCTCCTACGAGCAGTACTTC

V gene: TRBV30
clone size: -
D gene: -
J gene: TRBJ1-1
CDR3 protein: CAWSVGGIGTEAFF
CDR3 DNA: TGTGCCTGGAGTGTCGGGGGAATTGGGACTGAAGCTTTCTTT

V gene: TRBV19
clone size: -
D gene: TRBD1
J gene: TRBJ1-1
CDR3 protein: CATTQGANTEAFF
CDR3 DNA: TGTGCCACTACCCAGGGGGCCAACACTGAAGCTTTCTTT

V gene: TRBV27
clone size: -
D gene: -
J gene: TRBJ2-1
CDR3 protein: CASSLSSQKQFF
CDR3 DNA: TGTGCCAGCAGTTTATCGAGCCAGAAGCAGTTCTTC

V gene: TRBV27
clone size: large
D gene: -
J gene: TRBJ1-1
CDR3 protein: CASSLYGGYTEAFF
CDR3 DNA: TGTGCCAGCAGTTTATACGGAGGGTACACTGAAGCTTTCTTT

V gene: TRBV5-1
clone size: -
D gene: -
J gene: TRBJ1-2
CDR3 protein: CASSLGGDYGYTF
CDR3 DNA: TGCGCCAGCAGCTTGGGAGGGGACTATGGCTACACCTTC

V gene: TRBV6-6
clone size: -
D gene: -
J gene: TRBJ2-1
CDR3 protein: CASSRFGAANEQFF
CDR3 DNA: TGTGCCAGCAGCCGCTTTGGGGCGGCCAATGAGCAGTTCTTC

V gene: TRBV13
clone size: -
D gene: TRBD2
J gene: TRBJ2-1
CDR3 protein: CASSPLAGEYNEQFF
CDR3 DNA: TGTGCCAGCAGCCCCTTAGCGGGAGAGTACAATGAGCAGTTCTTC

V gene: TRBV7-9
clone size: -
D gene: -
J gene: TRBJ2-5
CDR3 protein: CASSLAAGDQTQYF
CDR3 DNA: TGTGCCAGCAGCTTAGCGGCAGGGGACCAGACCCAGTACTTC

V gene: TRBV7-9
clone size: -
D gene: -
J gene: TRBJ2-1
CDR3 protein: CASSLVFGANEQFF
CDR3 DNA: TGTGCCAGCAGCTTAGTCTTCGGGGCGAATGAGCAGTTCTTC

V gene: TRBV27
clone size: -
D gene: -
J gene: TRBJ2-7
CDR3 protein: CASSPIEGAYEQYF
CDR3 DNA: TGTGCCAGCAGTCCCATCGAGGGCGCCTACGAGCAGTACTTC

V gene: TRBV9
clone size: -
D gene: -
J gene: TRBJ2-2
CDR3 protein: CASSPLTGELFF
CDR3 DNA: TGTGCCAGCAGCCCTCTCACCGGGGAGCTGTTTTTT

V gene: TRBV5-1
clone size: -
D gene: -
J gene: TRBJ1-2
CDR3 protein: CASSRDTVSEGYTF
CDR3 DNA: TGCGCCAGCAGCCGCGACACCGTCTCGGAAGGCTACACCTTC

V gene: TRBV13
clone size: -
D gene: -
J gene: TRBJ1-1
CDR3 protein: CASSLEGGRDPEAFF
CDR3 DNA: TGTGCCAGCAGCTTAGAGGGGGGAAGAGATCCTGAAGCTTTCTTT

V gene: TRBV7-2
clone size: -
D gene: TRBD1
J gene: TRBJ1-5
CDR3 protein: CASSPRQGDNQPQHF
CDR3 DNA: TGTGCCAGCAGCCCGCGACAGGGTGACAATCAGCCCCAGCATTTT

V gene: TRBV5-6
clone size: -
D gene: -
J gene: TRBJ1-1
CDR3 protein: CASSNIRDAAFF
CDR3 DNA: TGTGCCAGCAGTAACATCCGGGACGCGGCTTTCTTT

V gene: TRBV15
clone size: -
D gene: -
J gene: TRBJ2-3
CDR3 protein: CATSGKPDSYTQYF
CDR3 DNA: TGTGCCACCAGCGGTAAACCGGACAGCTATACGCAGTATTTT

V gene: TRBV7-9
clone size: -
D gene: TRBD2
J gene: TRBJ2-1
CDR3 protein: CASSLGTSGGYNEQFF
CDR3 DNA: TGTGCCAGCAGCCTTGGGACTAGCGGGGGATACAATGAGCAGTTCTTC

V gene: TRBV6-1
clone size: -
D gene: TRBD2
J gene: TRBJ2-4
CDR3 protein: CASSSVAGFGDIQYF
CDR3 DNA: TGTGCCAGCAGCTCGGTAGCGGGATTTGGCGACATTCAGTACTTC

V gene: TRBV7-2
clone size: -
D gene: -
J gene: TRBJ2-7
CDR3 protein: CASSFQRLYEQYF
CDR3 DNA: TGTGCCAGCAGCTTCCAACGCCTCTACGAGCAGTACTTC

V gene: TRBV30
clone size: -
D gene: -
J gene: TRBJ2-1
CDR3 protein: CAWEGGTPGYNEQFF
CDR3 DNA: TGTGCCTGGGAGGGGGGGACACCCGGCTACAATGAGCAGTTCTTC

V gene: TRBV5-1
clone size: -
D gene: -
J gene: TRBJ2-7
CDR3 protein: CASSLQGYEQYF
CDR3 DNA: TGCGCCAGCAGCCTACAGGGCTACGAGCAGTACTTC

V gene: TRBV5-1
clone size: -
D gene: TRBD2
J gene: TRBJ2-7
CDR3 protein: CASSFWEGTYEQYF
CDR3 DNA: TGCGCCAGCAGCTTCTGGGAGGGCACCTACGAGCAGTACTTC

V gene: TRBV7-9
clone size: -
D gene: -
J gene: TRBJ2-5
CDR3 protein: CASSPGMGLGLETQYF
CDR3 DNA: TGTGCCAGCAGCCCCGGCATGGGTTTGGGTTTAGAGACCCAGTACTTC

V gene: TRBV30
clone size: -
D gene: TRBD1
J gene: TRBJ1-1
CDR3 protein: CAWNTARGRAFF
CDR3 DNA: TGTGCCTGGAATACGGCCAGGGGGCGAGCTTTCTTT

V gene: TRBV7-2
clone size: -
D gene: TRBD1
J gene: TRBJ2-5
CDR3 protein: CASSYYRGSSETQYF
CDR3 DNA: TGTGCCAGCAGTTATTACAGGGGTTCCAGTGAGACCCAGTACTTC

V gene: TRBV5-1
clone size: -
D gene: -
J gene: TRBJ1-6
CDR3 protein: CASSLGRWDSPLHF
CDR3 DNA: TGCGCCAGCAGCTTGGGCCGCTGGGATTCACCCCTCCACTTT

V gene: TRBV6-1
clone size: -
D gene: -
J gene: TRBJ1-1
CDR3 protein: CASSAWGTEAFF
CDR3 DNA: TGTGCCAGCAGTGCCTGGGGGACTGAAGCTTTCTTT

V gene: TRBV6-6
clone size: -
D gene: TRBD2
J gene: TRBJ2-2
CDR3 protein: CASTSSGSGTGELFF
CDR3 DNA: TGTGCCAGCACTTCTAGCGGGAGTGGCACCGGGGAGCTGTTTTTT

V gene: TRBV5-1
clone size: -
D gene: -
J gene: TRBJ2-7
CDR3 protein: CASSVRTDYEQYF
CDR3 DNA: TGCGCCAGCAGCGTTCGGACAGACTACGAGCAGTACTTC